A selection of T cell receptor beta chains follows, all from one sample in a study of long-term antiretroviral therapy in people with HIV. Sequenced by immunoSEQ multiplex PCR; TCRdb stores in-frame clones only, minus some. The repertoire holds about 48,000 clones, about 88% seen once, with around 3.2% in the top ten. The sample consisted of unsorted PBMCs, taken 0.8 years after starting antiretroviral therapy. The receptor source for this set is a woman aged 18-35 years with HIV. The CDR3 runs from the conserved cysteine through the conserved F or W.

CDR3aa: CASSLGVSVGVEQFF
v_gene: TRBV5-8

CDR3aa: CASSQVGGGHYEQYF
v_gene: TRBV7-2

CDR3aa: CASGPGLAGGEQYF
v_gene: TRBV21-1

CDR3aa: CASSPLAGATSTDTQYF
v_gene: TRBV28

CDR3aa: CASSLGDIGVIPEAFF
v_gene: TRBV5-6

CDR3aa: CASSLLGTEGNEQYF
v_gene: TRBV27

CDR3aa: CASSFGQNQVYGYTF
v_gene: TRBV28

CDR3aa: CASSSREAGTYNEQFF
v_gene: TRBV5-4

CDR3aa: CASSLDGTATDTQYF
v_gene: TRBV5-6

CDR3aa: CASSLVGLSGRETQYF
v_gene: TRBV5-1

CDR3aa: CASSVGLAGTQETQYF
v_gene: TRBV9

CDR3aa: CASSQDQGAIEAFF
v_gene: TRBV4-1

CDR3aa: CASSPSDTMNTGELFF
v_gene: TRBV18

CDR3aa: CASSPGLPRLSYEQYF
v_gene: TRBV28

CDR3aa: CASSAAGANVLTF
v_gene: TRBV9

CDR3aa: CASSTAIPNQPQHF
v_gene: TRBV5-5

CDR3aa: CASSYSGGGDEGYTF
v_gene: TRBV6-5

CDR3aa: CASSFGAHGLASPNEQFF
v_gene: TRBV5-6

CDR3aa: CASALGRGEAFF
v_gene: TRBV7-9

CDR3aa: CASSDRGGSTDTQYF
v_gene: TRBV10-2

CDR3aa: CASSIELSSTDTQYF
v_gene: TRBV19

CDR3aa: CASSPRTGGVTEAFF
v_gene: TRBV5-8

CDR3aa: CASRRGDQPQHF
v_gene: TRBV6-5

CDR3aa: CATQREQSPNPNEQFF
v_gene: TRBV14

CDR3aa: CASSPSLAGNTGELFF
v_gene: TRBV18

CDR3aa: CASSLMTSYEQFF
v_gene: TRBV7-3

CDR3aa: CASTNVGLPNEQFF
v_gene: TRBV5-8